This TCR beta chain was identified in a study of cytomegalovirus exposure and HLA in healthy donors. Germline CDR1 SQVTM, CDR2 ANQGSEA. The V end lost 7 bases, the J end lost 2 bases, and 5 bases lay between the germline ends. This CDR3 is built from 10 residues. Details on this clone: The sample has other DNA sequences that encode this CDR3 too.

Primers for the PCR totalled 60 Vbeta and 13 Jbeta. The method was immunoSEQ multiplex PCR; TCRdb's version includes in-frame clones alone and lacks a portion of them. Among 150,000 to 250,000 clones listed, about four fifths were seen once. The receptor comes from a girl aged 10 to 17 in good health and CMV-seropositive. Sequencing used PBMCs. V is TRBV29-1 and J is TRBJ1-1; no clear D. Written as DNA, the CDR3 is TGCAGCGCACTTAACACTGAAGCTTTCTTT. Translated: CSALNTEAFF.